This T cell receptor beta chain was sequenced in a study of T cells in Graves' hyperthyroidism and ophthalmopathy (dated by TCRdb to about 2019). For context, the study as a whole: Peripheral blood samples were taken at the time of initial diagnosis, prior to any treatment. TCR V-J signatures able to tell the groups apart were searched for in a discovery cohort of 100 or so patients, of whom 40 to 45 had Graves' ophthalmopathy and 55 to 60 had stable Graves' hyperthyroidism. Whether ophthalmopathy could be predicted prospectively was tested in an independent validation cohort made up of under 20 hyperthyroidism patients plus 17 patients who later progressed to ophthalmopathy. For training and testing, the 110 or so patients in the discovery cohort were randomly divided in a 7:3 ratio. In addition, the study compared T-cell repertoires in thyroid tissue and in blood from over 5 Graves' hyperthyroidism patients. After sampling, hyperthyroidism patients received methimazole starting at 30 mg daily, and ophthalmopathy patients received high-dose intravenous methylprednisolone. The paper reports TCR Vbeta CDR3 sequencing of some 140 peripheral blood samples: some 41 ophthalmopathy, some 80 hyperthyroidism and some 17 progressor patients. Points the paper makes about the study in general: Most expanded thyroid clonotypes (frequency above 0.001) were also detected in blood, suggesting blood repertoires may reflect thyroid immune responses. In validation, the model predicted progression to ophthalmopathy with approximately 71% sensitivity and 72% to 85% specificity, a median of 6.5 months before onset. A 13 V-J signature model separated ophthalmopathy from stable hyperthyroidism, with roughly 88% sensitivity and about 81% specificity in cross-validation and 80%/75% in testing. No statistical method was used to fix the sample size in advance, and group allocation was not hidden from the investigators.

Amplification of TCR beta CDR3 regions was carried out from RNA transcripts. A first-round RT-PCR of the TCR CDR3 used the HTBI primer set with the Qiagen OneStep RT-PCR kit. A second multiplex PCR round built the libraries, followed by size selection and purification. The libraries were sequenced on an Illumina HiSeq2000 using paired-end 100 bp reads. As for how the authors treated the data: SOAPnuke was used to process the raw data, with reads discarded if the reads contained adapters or uncalled bases, had a mean Phred below 15, or lacked an exact constant-primer or identifier match. High-quality paired reads were merged using COPE v1.2.5, and each unique nucleotide sequence was defined as a clonotype. MiTCR v1.1 was used to align the clonotypes against IMGT TRBV, TRBD and TRBJ reference segments. The analysis was restricted to V-J combinations with a frequency above 0.0001, which together covered just over 98% of the repertoires. A TCS score was defined as the ratio of F50 (clonal expansion) to E x V (chaos), with BLOSUM62-based TCRdist applied between CDR3 peptides within each V-J. Welch's t-statistics and random forest reduced 500 to 550 V-J features to around 14, which were used in a naive Bayes classifier (R e1071). TCRdb trimmed the raw reads at Q25, called clones with MiXCR and kept productive beta chains. Rows matching on CDR3 protein sequence are summarized as one entry with the most common DNA and genes. These V and J calls rely on TCRdb rather than the paper's analysis. The sample includes approximately 490,000 distinct CDR3 sequences, with about 20% observed a single time. The top ten clones comprise 45% to 50% of the sample.

Ophthalmopathy patients had moderately to severely active disease, Clinical Activity Score of at least 3, NOSPECS grade of at least 4, and duration under 3 months. The study excluded patients with uncontrolled infections, other autoimmune diseases, pregnancy or lactation. Diagnoses were established on the basis of clinical symptoms, serum thyroxine and TRAb, thyroid ultrasound, and orbital computed tomography. PBMCs were separated from 8 to 10 ml of fresh peripheral blood using Ficoll-Paque density gradient centrifugation. Total RNA was extracted using Trizol reagent, and RNA quality was assessed on an Agilent 2100 Bioanalyzer. Notes on this clonotype: The antigen it binds to is not known. Base qualities are not at hand, and no much larger clone is one base apart.

The V and J ends are trimmed by 2 bases and 3 bases, leaving 14 bases between them. In the germline V gene, CDR1 corresponds to SGHTA and CDR2 to FQGNSA. From the cysteine through the phenylalanine, the CDR3 covers 15 amino acids. The DNA shown is the 45-base CDR3, in frame from base 1. The sequence was obtained from a woman between 65 and 79 years old with Graves' ophthalmopathy. The source material was blood. Rearrangement joined TRBV7-2 to TRBJ2-7; TRBD1 is possibly the D segment (7 matching bases). Here the CDR3 is given as CASSLSQGEVYEQYF. Here is the DNA: TGTGCCAGCAGCTTAAGCCAGGGGGAGGTCTACGAGCAGTACTTC.